These 16 T cell receptor beta chains came from one sample sequenced in a study of blood T cell repertoires in COVID-19. Sequencing used immunoSEQ multiplex PCR; TCRdb keeps in-frame clones, though not all of them. This sample carries 200,000 to 300,000 clones, around four fifths of them seen once, and the ten largest clones take 4% to 4.5%. Source material: peripheral blood. Every receptor here comes from a man aged 60 to 75 with acute or convalescent COVID-19.

The rearrangement uses TRBV28 and TRBJ1-3, with a tentative D call TRBD1 (5 bases). V gave up 3 bases and J gave up 5 bases, with 8 bases separating them. This CDR3 has 13 residues. Germline assignment: CDR1 MDHEN and CDR2 SYDVKM. CDR3 protein: CASSFRVRNTIYF. DNA of the CDR3: TGTGCCAGCAGTTTCAGGGTCAGAAACACCATATATTTT. The variable domain in full, with the rest retrieved from reference TRBV28 and TRBJ1-3, is DVKVTQSSRYLVKRTGEKVFLECVQDMDHENMFWYRQDPGLGLRLIYFSYDVKMKEKGDIPEGYSVSREKKERFSLILESASTNQTSMYLCASSFRVRNTIYFGEGSWLTVV.

The chain employs TRBV5-1 and TRBJ2-7; weak D call: TRBD2 (6 bases). The germline V gene encodes CDR1 SGHRS and CDR2 YFSETQ. V lost 0 bases and J 6 bases, leaving 19 bases between the germline ends. The CDR3 consists of 16 residues. This CDR3 reads CASSLGGPMGGSEQYF. The CDR3 coding sequence is TGCGCCAGCAGCTTGGGGGGCCCCATGGGAGGAAGCGAGCAGTACTTC. Using reference TRBV5-1 and TRBJ2-7 for the parts outside the CDR3, the full variable domain is KAGVTQTPRYLIKTRGQQVTLSCSPISGHRSVSWYQQTPGQGLQFLFEYFSETQRNKGNFPGRFSGRQFSNSRSEMNVSTLELGDSALYLCASSLGGPMGGSEQYFGPGTRLTVT.

Comment on this clone: Within the sample, other DNA sequences also encode this same CDR3. The rearrangement joins TRBV7-9 to TRBJ1-1; TRBD1 matches at 9 bases. CDR3 length equals 14 residues. Germline values: CDR1 SEHNR, CDR2 FQNEAQ (reference sequence). V was pared by 3 bases and J by 1 base, with 0 bases of the junction left unmatched. The CDR3 region is CASSLGQGNTEAFF. In nucleotides, the CDR3 is TGTGCCAGCAGCTTGGGACAGGGGAACACTGAAGCTTTCTTT.

The gene calls are TRBV5-1 and TRBJ2-1, with TRBD1 matching over 8 bases. This CDR3 is built from 15 residues. With 6 bases clipped from V and 3 bases from J, the junction kept 8 bases outside the gene matches. The germline V gene has CDR1 SGHRS and CDR2 YFSETQ. This chain's CDR3 is CASKAGTGGYNEQFF. Written as DNA, the CDR3 is TGCGCCAGCAAGGCTGGCACAGGGGGCTACAATGAGCAGTTCTTC.

This chain connects TRBV5-1 to TRBJ1-1; 9 bases fit TRBD1. Losses at the gene ends were 3 bases for V and 4 bases for J; bases not matched to a gene: 7. This CDR3 has 15 residues. The germline gives CDR1 SGHRS, CDR2 YFSETQ. CDR3 nucleotide sequence: TGCGCCAGCAGCTCCAAGACAGGGGGAATCACTGAAGCTTTCTTT. It translates to CASSSKTGGITEAFF.

This sequence joins TRBV6-5 and TRBJ2-2, with D hard to call. Trimming stripped 5 bases from V and 0 bases from J, with 7 bases between. Germline lookup yields CDR1 MNHEY and CDR2 SVGAGI. The CDR3 consists of 14 residues. The CDR3 loop reads CASSRSTNTGELFF. As DNA, the CDR3 is TGTGCCAGCAGTAGATCTACGAACACCGGGGAGCTGTTTTTT.

This rearrangement joins TRBV30 to TRBJ2-5, with 7 bases aligning to TRBD2. This CDR3 contains 13 residues. V lost 4 bases to trimming and J lost 5 bases; unmatched junction nucleotides: 7. The germline CDR1 and CDR2 sequences are GTSNPN and SVGIG (reference sequence). CDR3 amino acids: CAWTEGGSETQYF. For the CDR3, the DNA is TGTGCCTGGACCGAGGGAGGGAGTGAGACCCAGTACTTC.

The J gene is TRBJ2-2, the V gene TRBV10-3, with 15 bases identical to TRBD2. With 4 bases clipped from V and 5 bases from J, the junction kept 8 bases outside the gene matches. This CDR3 spans 18 amino acids. Germline lookup yields CDR1 ENHRY and CDR2 SYGVKD. CDR3 in DNA: TGTGCCATCAGTGGCGGACTAGCGGGAGGGCCGCGAACCGGGGAGCTGTTTTTT. Translation gives CAISGGLAGGPRTGELFF.

This clone was recorded once. The chain combines TRBV11-2 with TRBJ2-7; perhaps TRBD2 as D (6 bases). Germline CDR1 reads SGHAT; CDR2 reads FQNNGV. The ends were cut back, 4 bases at V and 2 bases at J, with 15 bases in the middle. CDR3 length: 15 amino acids. CDR3 in amino acids: CASSSQEGLAYEQYF. The CDR3 DNA reads as TGTGCCAGCAGCTCCCAGGAGGGGCTCGCCTACGAGCAGTACTTC.

This clone appeared once. This chain's CDR3 is CAISPTEANEKLFF. The CDR3 DNA follows: TGTGCCATCAGTCCGACTGAGGCTAATGAAAAACTGTTTTTT. The V gene is TRBV10-3, the J gene TRBJ1-4; D uncertain. Germline loops: CDR1 ENHRY, CDR2 SYGVKD. Trimming took off 5 bases at V and 3 bases at J, with 10 bases between the two ends. The CDR3 runs to 14 residues.

The CDR3 spells CASSPRPKYQPQHF. CDR3 nucleotides: TGTGCCAGCTCACCACGGCCCAAGTATCAGCCCCAGCATTTT. The chain links TRBV18 to TRBJ1-5, with D unresolved. The V gene lost 1 base and the J gene lost 5 bases, with 9 bases spanning the gap. The germline gives CDR1 KGHSH, CDR2 LQKENI. CDR3 length: 14 amino acids.

The chain is built from TRBV6-6 and TRBJ2-3; 8 positions agree with TRBD2. Germline V CDR1 and CDR2: MNHNY, SVGAGI (reference sequence). The trim removed 4 bases at V and 3 bases at J, leaving 9 bases unmatched. CDR3 size: 16 residues. CDR3 sequence: CASSSSRVAGTDTQYF. The CDR3 DNA reads as TGTGCCAGCAGTTCCTCCCGGGTAGCGGGAACAGATACGCAGTATTTT.

CDR3 sequence: CASSAGYQNQPQHF. The CDR3 DNA follows: TGTGCCAGCAGCGCAGGGTACCAAAATCAGCCCCAGCATTTT. This chain uses TRBV3-1 (or the pseudogene TRBV3-2) with TRBJ1-5; a weak D match, TRBD1 (5 bases). With 5 bases removed from V and 4 bases from J, the gap between germline ends came to 12 bases. CDR3 length: 14 amino acids. Looked up from germline, CDR1 is LGHDT and CDR2 is YNNKEL (reference sequence).

This clone has at least ten counts. This chain links TRBV11-2 with TRBJ2-7, with TRBD1 matching 8 bases. CDR3 length: 15 amino acids. The J segment lost 7 bases and the V segment lost 3 bases, leaving 11 bases of the junction unmatched. Looked up from germline, CDR1 is SGHAT and CDR2 is FQNNGV. The chain's CDR3 is CASSFPDRASGEQYF. The CDR3 coding sequence is TGTGCCAGCAGCTTCCCGGACAGGGCCTCGGGGGAGCAGTACTTC.

In the case of this clone: An end of the junction differs from the germline gene, which may be a read error. The J gene is TRBJ2-3, the V gene TRBV12-3 or TRBV12-4; TRBD2 aligns across 9 bases. The CDR3 is 13 residues long. The CDR3 loop is CASSPGPGLARDF. Here the CDR3 DNA reads TGTGCCAGCAGTCCTGGACCGGGACTAGCCCGTGATTTT.

V and J are TRBV12-5 and TRBJ2-1; D is possibly TRBD2 (6 bases). Germline V gives CDR1 LGHNT, CDR2 FRNRAP. Trimming pared 2 bases from V and 2 bases from J, leaving 16 bases between. This CDR3 has 17 amino acids. The DNA for the CDR3 is TGTGCTAGTGGTTTGTCTCCTCGCGGGGAGGCCTACAATGAGCAGTTCTTC. It specifies CASGLSPRGEAYNEQFF.